Listed here are 27 T cell receptor beta chains from one sample, sequenced in a study of T cells of healthy individuals. MiXCR, run by TCRdb on the 5' RACE reads, gives a single entry per CDR3 protein. The table shows 75,000 to 95,000 distinct CDR3 sequences, with 5% occurring only once. Receptor source: a female donor in good health.

The rearrangement links TRBV30 to TRBJ1-5; D may be TRBD1 (5 bases). CDR1 is GTSNPN, CDR2 SVGIG, per germline (reference sequence). The ends were cut back, 4 bases at V and 0 bases at J, with 13 bases in the middle. There are 15 residues in the CDR3. The CDR3 DNA sequence: TGTGCCTGGAATAAGGGGATATATAGCAATCAGCCCCAGCATTTT. Translating it yields CAWNKGIYSNQPQHF.

V and J are TRBV5-4 and TRBJ1-2; D is unresolved. V was cut by 0 bases and J by 4 bases, with 16 bases left in between. Germline values: CDR1 SGHNT, CDR2 YYREEE (reference sequence). The CDR3 spans 16 residues. For the CDR3, the DNA is TGTGCCAGCAGCTTGGAGGCACGAAGAACCCGCTATGGCTACACCTTC. Translation: CASSLEARRTRYGYTF. The whole variable domain, filled in from reference TRBV5-4 and TRBJ1-2, reads ETGVTQSPTHLIKTRGQQVTLRCSSQSGHNTVSWYQQALGQGPQFIFQYYREEENGRGNFPPRFSGLQFPNYSSELNVNALELDDSALYLCASSLEARRTRYGYTFGSGTRLTVV.

This clonotype has at least ten counts. The V and J genes are TRBV10-3 and TRBJ1-4; D is possibly TRBD1 (5 bases). This CDR3 comprises 18 residues. With 0 bases removed from V and 4 bases from J, the gap between germline ends came to 18 bases. Germline V gene sequence: CDR1 ENHRY, CDR2 SYGVKD. The CDR3 DNA sequence: TGTGCCATCAGTGAGTCAATGGTAGGGGCCGCCAATAATGAAAAACTGTTTTTT. This encodes CAISESMVGAANNEKLFF.

This clonotype was seen ten or more times. The V gene is TRBV12-3 or TRBV12-4, the J gene TRBJ1-5; D possibly corresponds to TRBD1 (5 bases). CDR3 length: 12 residues. Trimming removed 8 bases at V and 7 bases at J, with 12 bases between. CDR3 amino acids: CASQLGGQPQHF. CDR3 sequence (DNA): TGTGCCAGCCAACTGGGGGGGCAGCCCCAGCATTTT.

The sample holds a few counts of this clonotype. This CDR3 is CASSFTAGTGGTEAFF. For the CDR3, the DNA is TGCGCCAGCAGCTTTACTGCCGGGACAGGGGGCACTGAAGCTTTCTTT. The V gene is TRBV5-1, the J gene TRBJ1-1, with TRBD1 identical over 11 bases. Germline values: CDR1 SGHRS, CDR2 YFSETQ. The CDR3 extends over 16 amino acids. V was pared by 2 bases and J by 4 bases, with 7 bases of the junction left unmatched.

This rearrangement joins TRBV7-3 to TRBJ2-1, with TRBD2 matching 14 bases. Losses at the gene ends were 4 bases for V and 9 bases for J; bases not matched to a gene: 5. The CDR3 contains 15 residues. Germline CDR1 SGHTA, CDR2 FQGTGA. The CDR3 sequence is CASSWGLAGDGEQFF. For the CDR3, the DNA is TGTGCCAGCAGCTGGGGACTAGCGGGAGACGGTGAGCAGTTCTTC. Full variable domain (missing parts from reference TRBV7-3 and TRBJ2-1): GAGVSQTPSNKVTEKGKYVELRCDPISGHTALYWYRQSLGQGPEFLIYFQGTGAADDSGLPNDRFFAVRPEGSVSTLKIQRTERGDSAVYLCASSWGLAGDGEQFFGPGTRLTVL.

The chain carries TRBV12-3 or TRBV12-4 and TRBJ2-2, with D possibly matching TRBD1 (6 bases). The CDR3 runs 16 residues. The ends were cut back, 6 bases at V and 5 bases at J, with 19 bases in the middle. The CDR3 region has the DNA TGTGCCAGCAGCAATGACAGGCTCCCAGGGACCGGGGAGCTGTTTTTT. It is translated as CASSNDRLPGTGELFF.

In this sample, this clonotype turned up many times. V and J are TRBV20-1 and TRBJ1-5; D is uncertain. The germline gives CDR1 DFQATT, CDR2 SNEGSKA (reference sequence). Trimming took off 3 bases at V and 0 bases at J, with 9 bases between the two ends. The CDR3 runs 14 residues. CDR3 DNA sequence: TGCAGTGCTAGTGGGCAGATTAGCAATCAGCCCCAGCATTTT. As protein: CSASGQISNQPQHF.

In this sample, this clonotype turned up many times. The V call is TRBV12-3 or TRBV12-4, the J call TRBJ2-1; 9 nucleotides align to TRBD1. V lost 6 bases to trimming and J lost 11 bases; unmatched junction nucleotides: 8. This CDR3 is 13 amino acids long. CDR3 nucleotides: TGTGCCAGCAGGCCCGGGACAGGGCCCAAGCAGTTCTTC. Translated, it gives CASRPGTGPKQFF.

Ten or more counts support this clonotype. This rearrangement joins TRBV9 to TRBJ1-4, with 8 bases fitting TRBD1. With V trimmed by 3 bases and J by 5 bases, 9 bases remained unmatched. The CDR3 totals 16 residues. CDR1 is SGDLS and CDR2 is YYNGEE in the germline V gene. This CDR3 is CASSDKPGTGNEKLFF. DNA of the CDR3: TGTGCCAGCAGCGACAAGCCCGGGACAGGAAATGAAAAACTGTTTTTT.

V is TRBV20-1 and J is TRBJ1-5; 7 bases are a match to TRBD1. V lost 6 bases, J lost 2 bases, and 10 bases stayed unmatched. Germline lookup yields CDR1 DFQATT and CDR2 SNEGSKA (reference sequence). The CDR3 loop spans 15 amino acids. The DNA for the CDR3 is TGCAGTGCCCCTAGGGCAGGGACAGGCAATCAGCCCCAGCATTTT. Amino acid sequence: CSAPRAGTGNQPQHF.

This clonotype was observed at least ten times. The chain employs TRBV29-1 and TRBJ2-3; D is unresolved. This CDR3 is 10 amino acids long. Looked up from germline, CDR1 is SQVTM and CDR2 is ANQGSEA. Trimming shortened V by 4 bases and J by 6 bases, and 5 bases separated the two germline ends. DNA of the CDR3: TGCAGCGTTGTCGCCGATACGCAGTATTTT. Translated, it gives CSVVADTQYF.

In its sample, this clonotype was seen many times. The chain is built from TRBV19 and TRBJ2-3; D is possibly TRBD2 (5 bases). Germline V CDR1 and CDR2: LNHDA, SQIVND (reference sequence). The CDR3 is 15 amino acids. Trimming stripped 5 bases from V and 0 bases from J, with 12 bases between. The CDR3 is CASSLDGGSTDTQYF. In DNA, the CDR3 is TGTGCCAGTAGTCTTGATGGCGGGAGCACAGATACGCAGTATTTT.

The table lists this clonotype with many counts. This CDR3 reads CAHTQQTNTEAFF. CDR3 in DNA: TGTGCCCACACCCAACAGACGAACACTGAAGCTTTCTTT. V and J are TRBV12-3 or TRBV12-4 and TRBJ1-1, with unresolved D. Deletions cut 11 bases from V and 1 base from J, with 14 bases between. There are 13 residues in the CDR3.

The sample holds many counts of this clonotype. This chain uses TRBV2 with TRBJ1-1, with a weak D call TRBD1 (5 bases). V lost 5 bases and J lost 5, with 18 bases in between. Germline V gene sequence: CDR1 SNHLY, CDR2 FYNNEI. The CDR3 loop spans 15 amino acids. The CDR3 sequence is CASSINWGGETEAFF. The CDR3 coding sequence is TGTGCCAGCAGTATAAACTGGGGGGGAGAAACTGAAGCTTTCTTT. The whole variable domain, filled in from reference TRBV2 and TRBJ1-1, reads EPEVTQTPSHQVTQMGQEVILRCVPISNHLYFYWYRQILGQKVEFLVSFYNNEISEKSEIFDDQFSVERPDGSNFTLKIRSTKLEDSAMYFCASSINWGGETEAFFGQGTRLTVV.

V gene TRBV29-1 combines with J gene TRBJ2-7; perhaps TRBD1 as D (6 bases). CDR3 length equals 14 residues. Germline CDR1 is SQVTM and CDR2 is ANQGSEA. Trimming left V 3 bases short and J 7 bases short, with 19 bases between. CDR3 coding DNA: TGCAGCGTTGAGGGGGCAGGGCAAGTGGAGGAGCAGTACTTC. Amino acid sequence: CSVEGAGQVEEQYF.

The V gene is TRBV7-2, the J gene TRBJ2-7; the match to TRBD2 covers 10 bases. CDR1 and CDR2 from the germline V gene are SGHTA and FQGNSA. The CDR3 contains 15 residues. Trimming at V came to 4 bases and at J to 7 bases, leaving 10 bases not matched to a gene. The CDR3, as DNA: TGTGCCAGCAGCTCCGAAGCGGGAGGGATTGTAGAGCAGTACTTC. Amino acids: CASSSEAGGIVEQYF.

This clonotype was seen many times. This sequence joins TRBV12-5 and TRBJ2-4; 12 bases line up with TRBD2. The CDR3 length is 18 residues. CDR1 is LGHNT, CDR2 FRNRAP, per germline. Unmatched junction bases numbered 4, after V lost 1 base and J lost 0 bases. In DNA, the CDR3 is TGTGCTAGTGGTTTGGCCCGACTAGCGGGGGCAGCCAAAAACATTCAGTACTTC. Translating it yields CASGLARLAGAAKNIQYF.

At least ten counts were recorded for this clonotype. The genes are TRBV28 and TRBJ1-5, with D unclear. Trimming pared 1 base from V and 1 base from J, leaving 5 bases between. Germline CDR1 MDHEN, CDR2 SYDVKM. This CDR3 has 14 residues. DNA of the CDR3: TGTGCCAGCAGTTTATCGGACAGCAATCAGCCCCAGCATTTT. Its protein is CASSLSDSNQPQHF.

This clonotype was recorded a few times. CDR3: CASSPRGQGANLAFF. CDR3 sequence (DNA): TGTGCCAGCAGCCCCCGCGGACAGGGGGCGAATTTAGCTTTCTTT. The chain has TRBV5-4 and TRBJ1-1, with TRBD1 matching 11 bases. The V gene's germline CDR1 is SGHNT and CDR2 YYREEE (reference sequence). There are 15 residues in the CDR3. The ends lost 4 bases at V and 10 bases at J; junction bases unmatched: 12.

This clonotype was seen at least ten times. This chain uses TRBV6-2 or TRBV6-3 with TRBJ1-5; D not certain. The CDR3 runs to 15 residues. The V end lost 2 bases, the J end lost 0 bases, and 8 bases lay between the germline ends. Germline V lookup: CDR1 MNHEY, CDR2 SVGEGT. The CDR3, as DNA: TGTGCCAGCAGTTACGACCGATATAGCAATCAGCCCCAGCATTTT. Translation: CASSYDRYSNQPQHF.

This clonotype was seen only a few times. The V call is TRBV12-3 or TRBV12-4, the J call TRBJ1-5, with D possibly matching TRBD1 (5 bases). The length of the CDR3 is 15 residues. The V end lost 3 bases, the J end lost 2 bases, and 11 bases lay between the germline ends. The DNA of the CDR3 is TGTGCCAGCAGTTTTAGGCAGGGCCGCAATCAGCCCCAGCATTTT. Protein sequence: CASSFRQGRNQPQHF.

V gene TRBV10-3 combines with J gene TRBJ1-1, with D maybe TRBD1 (5 bases). Trimming stripped 1 base from V and 6 bases from J, with 6 bases between. This CDR3 is built from 12 residues. Germline lookup yields CDR1 ENHRY and CDR2 SYGVKD. For the CDR3, the DNA is TGTGCCATCAGTGAGTGGGGGGCTGAAGCTTTCTTT. Translated, it gives CAISEWGAEAFF.

This clonotype occurred many times. For the CDR3, the DNA is TGTGCCAGCAGTTTAGGCTCCGGACAGGGGACCTACGAGCAGTACTTC. Protein product: CASSLGSGQGTYEQYF. The rearrangement links TRBV28 to TRBJ2-7; 9 nucleotides align to TRBD1. Germline loops: CDR1 MDHEN, CDR2 SYDVKM. Trimming took 2 bases from V and 2 from J; bases not matched to a gene: 7. The CDR3 sequence is 16 residues long.

Ten or more counts support this clonotype. This chain uses TRBV4-2 with TRBJ1-4; D may be TRBD1 (6 bases). The CDR3 is 15 amino acids. V lost 0 bases and J 7 bases, leaving 12 bases between the germline ends. Germline-derived CDR1 and CDR2 are LGHNA and YNFKEQ. As DNA, the CDR3 is TGTGCCAGCAGCCAAGAAAAGGGGGATTCTGAAAAACTGTTTTTT. Translated, it gives CASSQEKGDSEKLFF.

This clonotype was seen many times. The chain recombines TRBV4-3 with TRBJ2-3; no firm D call. V was clipped by 1 base and J by 4 bases, with 6 bases between them. The CDR3 spans 13 residues. CDR1 is LGHNA, CDR2 YSLEER, per germline. CDR3 amino acids: CASSQAWADTQYF. The CDR3 DNA sequence: TGCGCCAGCAGCCAAGCCTGGGCAGATACGCAGTATTTT.

The rearrangement joins TRBV6-5 to TRBJ1-3; no firm D call. The germline V and J ends were trimmed by 0 bases and 0 bases, with 9 bases remaining between them. The germline CDR1 and CDR2 sequences are MNHEY and SVGAGI. The CDR3 runs 16 residues. The chain's CDR3 is CASSYSSQDSGNTIYF. The CDR3 DNA follows: TGTGCCAGCAGTTACTCATCTCAGGACTCTGGAAACACCATATATTTT.